The TCR beta chain described here comes from a study of monozygotic twins with inflammatory bowel disease. Germline V gene sequence: CDR1 MNHNS, CDR2 SASEGT. The CDR3 length is 15 residues. From the 5' RACE reads, TCRdb lists one entry per CDR3 protein and no DNA. The listing records a few hundred thousand distinct CDR3 sequences. This TCR derives from a human donor with ulcerative colitis or Crohn's disease, or a healthy co-twin of an affected twin (not recorded which). Sequenced material: blood. V and J are TRBV6-1 and TRBJ1-5; TCRdb gives TRBD1 as the D gene, but with no DNA this cannot be confirmed. CDR3 amino acids: CASSPQGGAIQPQHF.